One sample yielded the 31 T cell receptor beta chains listed below, sequenced in a study of T cell responses to AZD1222 COVID-19 vaccine. Libraries were prepared by immunoSEQ multiplex PCR; TCRdb keeps only in-frame clonotypes and omits some of them. Of some 190,000 clones listed, about 95% were seen once; the top ten hold approximately 1.7%. The starting material was peripheral blood, obtained 28 days after the second dose of the MenACWY control vaccine. All receptors derive from an adult who received the MenACWY meningococcal vaccine as a control.

This chain joins TRBV20-1 and TRBJ2-5, with D hard to call. Trimming took 3 bases from V and 1 from J, leaving 9 bases between them. This CDR3 has 13 residues. The germline gives CDR1 DFQATT, CDR2 SNEGSKA (reference sequence). CDR3 bases: TGCAGTGCTAGTGCAGTCATCCAAGAGACCCAGTACTTC. Its translation: CSASAVIQETQYF.

This clone was detected only once. The V gene is TRBV7-9, the J gene TRBJ1-4; 8 nucleotides match TRBD1. V gave up 1 base and J gave up 5 bases; unmatched junction bases: 3. Germline loops: CDR1 SEHNR, CDR2 FQNEAQ (reference sequence). The CDR3 has 15 residues. CDR3 nucleotide sequence: TGTGCCAGCAGCTTAGGGACAGGGATAAATGAAAAACTGTTTTTT. Amino acid sequence: CASSLGTGINEKLFF.

The chain employs TRBV6-6 and TRBJ1-3, with D uncertain. Germline V gene sequence: CDR1 MNHNY, CDR2 SVGAGI (reference sequence). The ends were cut back, 0 bases at V and 0 bases at J, with 6 bases in the middle. This CDR3 contains 15 residues. The CDR3 sequence is CASSYSQLSGNTIYF. The CDR3, as DNA: TGTGCCAGCAGTTACTCTCAGCTCTCTGGAAACACCATATATTTT.

The chain recombines TRBV9 with TRBJ2-3; no clear D. This CDR3 region has 15 residues. Trimming cost V 3 bases and J 5 bases, with 16 bases left between them. Germline CDR1 and CDR2: SGDLS and YYNGEE. Written as DNA, the CDR3 is TGTGCCAGCAGCGCGGAAGGTGGGCCGGGAGATACGCAGTATTTT. This translates into CASSAEGGPGDTQYF. The full variable domain, in which reference TRBV9 and TRBJ2-3 provide the parts outside the CDR3, is DSGVTQTPKHLITATGQRVTLRCSPRSGDLSVYWYQQSLDQGLQFLIQYYNGEERAKGNILERFSAQQFPDLHSELNLSSLELGDSALYFCASSAEGGPGDTQYFGPGTRLTVL.

This clone was observed once. J is TRBJ1-4 and V is TRBV11-2, with 7 bases lining up with TRBD1. With V trimmed by 5 bases and J by 4 bases, 7 bases remained unmatched. The CDR3 totals 15 residues. CDR1 and CDR2 (germline): SGHAT, FQNNGV. The CDR3 here is CASSHLTGYNEKLFF. CDR3 bases: TGTGCCAGCAGCCACCTGACAGGGTATAATGAAAAACTGTTTTTT.

This chain connects TRBV13 to TRBJ2-1, with 14 nucleotides matching TRBD2. Germline V lookup: CDR1 PRHDT, CDR2 FYEKMQ (reference sequence). The trim removed 2 bases at V and 7 bases at J, leaving 4 bases unmatched. The CDR3 is 16 amino acids. This chain's CDR3 is CASSLSGLAGENEQFF. CDR3 DNA sequence: TGTGCCAGCAGCTTATCGGGACTAGCGGGGGAGAATGAGCAGTTCTTC.

The rearrangement links TRBV5-1 to TRBJ2-1, with TRBD1 matching 7 bases. J lost 7 bases, V lost 4 bases, and 2 bases had no gene match. The germline CDR1 and CDR2 sequences are SGHRS and YFSETQ. CDR3 size: 12 residues. The CDR3 DNA is TGCGCCAGCAGCACACAGGGGAATGAGCAGTTCTTC. Translating it yields CASSTQGNEQFF.

This chain connects TRBV6-5 to TRBJ2-1; 9 bases map to TRBD2. This CDR3 is 16 amino acids long. CDR1 MNHEY and CDR2 SVGAGI come from the germline V gene. Unmatched junction bases numbered 5, after V lost 2 bases and J lost 3 bases. The chain's CDR3 is CASSYASGADYNEQFF. In DNA, the CDR3 is TGTGCCAGCAGTTACGCTAGCGGGGCAGACTACAATGAGCAGTTCTTC.

The chain uses TRBV29-1 and TRBJ1-2; a weak D match, TRBD1 (6 bases). V dropped 4 bases and J dropped 3 bases, with 12 bases sitting between them. The germline CDR1 and CDR2 sequences are SQVTM and ANQGSEA. The CDR3 has 13 amino acids. This CDR3 reads CSVAAGGYYGYTF. The CDR3 region has the DNA TGCAGCGTTGCGGCCGGGGGCTACTATGGCTACACCTTC.

In this sample, this clone turned up once. Here the CDR3 DNA reads TGCGCCAGCAGCTTGGGACTGCGAACCGGGGAGCTGTTTTTT. As protein: CASSLGLRTGELFF. The chain carries TRBV5-1 and TRBJ2-2, with D hard to call. V was cut by 0 bases and J by 5 bases, with 8 bases left in between. Germline values: CDR1 SGHRS, CDR2 YFSETQ. This CDR3 comprises 14 residues. The variable domain in full, completed from reference TRBV5-1 and TRBJ2-2, reads KAGVTQTPRYLIKTRGQQVTLSCSPISGHRSVSWYQQTPGQGLQFLFEYFSETQRNKGNFPGRFSGRQFSNSRSEMNVSTLELGDSALYLCASSLGLRTGELFFGEGSRLTVL.

V is TRBV5-1 and J is TRBJ1-5; the D is unclear. Germline V lookup: CDR1 SGHRS, CDR2 YFSETQ. Trimming stripped 1 base from V and 4 bases from J, with 12 bases between. CDR3 size: 15 residues. In DNA, the CDR3 is TGCGCCAGCAGCTTGCGGCTCGGAGATAATCAGCCCCAGCATTTT. Its protein product is CASSLRLGDNQPQHF.

The chain joins TRBV6-1 to TRBJ2-2; D uncertain. The CDR3 covers 13 residues. V gave up 0 bases and J gave up 3 bases, with 2 bases separating them. CDR1 and CDR2 from the germline V gene are MNHNS and SASEGT. CDR3 sequence (DNA): TGTGCCAGCAGTGAAGCGGACACCGGGGAGCTGTTTTTT. Translated: CASSEADTGELFF.

This clone was recorded a few times. The J gene is TRBJ1-1, the V gene TRBV6-1, with D unresolved. The V end lost 2 bases, the J end lost 5 bases, and 9 bases lay between the germline ends. Germline V gene data show CDR1 as MNHNS and CDR2 as SASEGT. This CDR3 is built from 13 residues. This CDR3 reads CASSEYAVTEAFF. In DNA, the CDR3 is TGTGCCAGCAGTGAATACGCGGTGACTGAAGCTTTCTTT.

The chain recombines TRBV19 with TRBJ2-1, with 12 nucleotides matching TRBD1. Germline trimming cut 4 bases from V and 6 bases from J; bases unmatched to any gene: 7. The CDR3 is 16 amino acids. Per the germline V gene, CDR1 is LNHDA and CDR2 is SQIVND (reference sequence). CDR3 in DNA: TGTGCCAGTAGTACCCTTCCGGGACAGGGGGCCAATGAGCAGTTCTTC. Translated: CASSTLPGQGANEQFF.

J is TRBJ1-3 and V is TRBV10-3, with D unresolved. Germline values: CDR1 ENHRY, CDR2 SYGVKD. The V end was cut by 8 bases, the J end by 7 bases, with 15 bases between. CDR3 length: 13 amino acids. This chain's CDR3 is CAIATPGGNTIYF. The CDR3 coding sequence is TGTGCCATCGCTACCCCCGGCGGGAACACCATATATTTT.

V usage is TRBV7-9 and J usage is TRBJ2-3; D might be TRBD1 or TRBD2, each matching 6 bases. CDR1 SEHNR and CDR2 FQNEAQ come from the germline V gene (reference sequence). The CDR3 is 14 amino acids. Trimming shortened V by 1 base and J by 4 bases, and 9 bases separated the two germline ends. The CDR3 region has the DNA TGTGCCAGCAGCTTAGAGAGGGGGGCAGATACGCAGTATTTT. Translating it yields CASSLERGADTQYF. The full variable domain, in which reference TRBV7-9 and TRBJ2-3 provide the parts outside the CDR3, is DTGVSQNPRHKITKRGQNVTFRCDPISEHNRLYWYRQTLGQGPEFLTYFQNEAQLEKSRLLSDRFSAERPKGSFSTLEIQRTEQGDSAMYLCASSLERGADTQYFGPGTRLTVL.

This clone has just one count. The J gene is TRBJ1-1, the V gene TRBV3-1 (or the pseudogene TRBV3-2); a possible D gene is TRBD1 (5 bases). This CDR3 is built from 13 residues. CDR1 LGHDT and CDR2 YNNKEL come from the germline V gene (reference sequence). Trimming cost V 6 bases and J 3 bases, with 11 bases left between them. The CDR3 DNA follows: TGTGCCAGCAGTATTGCGGGGGACACTGAAGCTTTCTTT. This encodes CASSIAGDTEAFF.

The genes are TRBV5-6 and TRBJ2-7; D unresolved. The CDR3 is 16 residues long. CDR1 and CDR2 (germline): SGHDT, YYEEEE. V dropped 4 bases and J dropped 0 bases, with 17 bases sitting between them. CDR3 coding DNA: TGTGCCAGCAGCCCCTTCGTGGGCCTTGACTCCTACGAGCAGTACTTC. Translating gives CASSPFVGLDSYEQYF.

The chain carries TRBV3-1 (or the pseudogene TRBV3-2) and TRBJ2-5; D possibly corresponds to TRBD1 (6 bases). Germline CDR1 and CDR2: LGHDT and YNNKEL (reference sequence). The V and J ends lost 0 bases and 5 bases respectively, with 16 bases between them. There are 16 residues in the CDR3. CDR3 in DNA: TGTGCCAGCAGCCAAGAGAGCACAGGGCGGGCGGAGACCCAGTACTTC. This sequence encodes CASSQESTGRAETQYF.

This chain links TRBV7-3 with TRBJ2-1; TRBD1 aligns across 10 bases. Germline V gene sequence: CDR1 SGHTA, CDR2 FQGTGA. This CDR3 spans 16 amino acids. V gave up 5 bases and J gave up 7 bases; unmatched junction bases: 11. The CDR3 bases are TGTGCCAGCAGCCGAACCGGGACAGGGGCTGAAAATGAGCAGTTCTTC. Amino acid sequence: CASSRTGTGAENEQFF.

The chain links TRBV3-1 (or the pseudogene TRBV3-2) to TRBJ2-7; 8 positions agree with TRBD1. This CDR3 has 15 residues. V lost 3 bases and J lost 2; bases outside the gene matches: 6. Germline V gene data show CDR1 as LGHDT and CDR2 as YNNKEL (reference sequence). The chain's CDR3 is CASSHDRGRAYEQYF. DNA for the CDR3: TGTGCCAGCAGCCACGACAGGGGAAGGGCCTACGAGCAGTACTTC.

The rearrangement uses TRBV15 and TRBJ2-6; D is unclear. The CDR3 loop spans 15 amino acids. V was clipped by 0 bases and J by 0 bases, with 3 bases between them. CDR1 LNHNV and CDR2 YYDKDF come from the germline V gene (reference sequence). CDR3 loop: CATSRESSGANVLTF. As DNA, the CDR3 is TGTGCCACCAGCAGAGAGTCCTCTGGGGCCAACGTCCTGACTTTC.

Note on this clone: Other DNA sequences in this specimen translate into the identical CDR3. V gene TRBV18 combines with J gene TRBJ2-7, with a weak D call TRBD1 (6 bases). The CDR3 consists of 14 residues. Germline V gene lookup returns CDR1 KGHSH and CDR2 LQKENI. V gave up 3 bases and J gave up 2 bases, with 11 bases separating them. This CDR3 is CASSPTQGAYEQYF. The CDR3 DNA sequence: TGTGCCAGCTCACCGACACAGGGAGCCTACGAGCAGTACTTC.

The chain has TRBV7-9 and TRBJ2-6; D gene unclear. V lost 7 bases and J lost 0, with 13 bases in between. The germline CDR1 and CDR2 sequences are SEHNR and FQNEAQ (reference sequence). The CDR3 contains 16 residues. The CDR3 is CASITAGSSGANVLTF. The CDR3 nucleotides are TGTGCCAGCATCACCGCCGGATCCTCTGGGGCCAACGTCCTGACTTTC. Supplemented by reference TRBV7-9 and TRBJ2-6, the full variable domain reads DTGVSQNPRHKITKRGQNVTFRCDPISEHNRLYWYRQTLGQGPEFLTYFQNEAQLEKSRLLSDRFSAERPKGSFSTLEIQRTEQGDSAMYLCASITAGSSGANVLTFGAGSRLTVL.

The chain recombines TRBV3-1 (or the pseudogene TRBV3-2) with TRBJ2-3, with D tentatively TRBD1 or TRBD2 (5 bases each). Trimming took 1 base from V and 2 from J, leaving 16 bases between them. Germline CDR1 LGHDT, CDR2 YNNKEL (reference sequence). This CDR3 comprises 17 residues. In DNA form, the CDR3 reads TGTGCCAGCAGCCAAGGGCTTCCGGGGCGGCTCACAGATACGCAGTATTTT. Protein: CASSQGLPGRLTDTQYF.

This chain links TRBV3-1 (or the pseudogene TRBV3-2) with TRBJ1-2; a possible D gene is TRBD1 (5 bases). V was cut by 7 bases and J by 4 bases, with 13 bases left in between. CDR3 length: 13 amino acids. The germline CDR1 and CDR2 sequences are LGHDT and YNNKEL (reference sequence). The CDR3 sequence is CASTSWGSYGYTF. The CDR3 DNA reads TGTGCCAGCACCTCCTGGGGCAGCTATGGCTACACCTTC.

The chain carries TRBV7-2 and TRBJ1-6; D is possibly TRBD1 (6 bases). Trimming removed 0 bases from V and 7 bases from J, with 10 bases in between. This CDR3 is built from 15 residues. The germline CDR1 and CDR2 sequences are SGHTA and FQGNSA. CDR3 DNA: TGTGCCAGCAGCTTAGCCGCAGGGGCCAATTCACCCCTCCACTTT. Amino acid sequence: CASSLAAGANSPLHF.

This sequence joins TRBV5-6 and TRBJ2-7, with D possibly TRBD1 on 6 matching bases. V lost 4 bases to trimming and J lost 6 bases, with 17 bases between them. CDR3 length equals 14 residues. The V gene's germline CDR1 is SGHDT and CDR2 YYEEEE. CDR3 loop: CASSPRGMVGEQYF. CDR3 nucleotide sequence: TGTGCCAGCAGCCCAAGGGGGATGGTGGGCGAGCAGTACTTC.

This clone was seen only a few times. The genes are TRBV6-5 and TRBJ1-6, with D possibly being TRBD1 (5 bases). The CDR3 has 15 residues. The V gene lost 7 bases and the J gene lost 10 bases, with 20 bases spanning the gap. Germline values: CDR1 MNHEY, CDR2 SVGAGI. The CDR3 nucleotides read TGTGCCAGCAAACCCACATGGCAGGGCGGATCACCCCTCCACTTT. It is translated as CASKPTWQGGSPLHF.

This chain connects TRBV2 to TRBJ2-5, with 10 bases that match TRBD1. Germline V gives CDR1 SNHLY, CDR2 FYNNEI. This CDR3 contains 15 residues. The V segment lost 6 bases and the J segment 4 bases; nucleotides outside the gene matches: 8. This CDR3 is CASRGGTGVSETQYF. CDR3 coding DNA: TGTGCCAGCAGGGGAGGGACAGGGGTTTCAGAGACCCAGTACTTC.

J is TRBJ2-7 and V is TRBV7-9; D is uncertain. Trimming took off 1 base at V and 4 bases at J, with 11 bases between the two ends. CDR1 SEHNR and CDR2 FQNEAQ come from the germline V gene (reference sequence). The CDR3 sequence is 14 residues long. As DNA, the CDR3 is TGTGCCAGCAGCTTAGGTTTGAGCCGTTACGAGCAGTACTTC. It specifies CASSLGLSRYEQYF.